Presented here are 4 T cell receptor beta chains from one specimen sequenced in a study of blood T cells in healthy people across ages. The authors ran a second PCR of about 6 to 12 cycles using a sample-barcoded 5' primer and a J-beta primer mix. MiXCR, applied by TCRdb to the 5' RACE reads, yields one record per CDR3 protein. Among fewer than 1.5 million distinct CDR3 sequences listed, around two fifths were seen once. The sequencing sample was made of blood. Receptor source: a woman younger than 30 in good health.

This clonotype was seen repeatedly, ten times or more. The chain combines TRBV3-1 with TRBJ2-7, with D hard to call. Germline-derived CDR1 and CDR2 are LGHDT and YNNKEL (reference sequence). Trimming cost V 4 bases and J 6 bases, with 10 bases left between them. This CDR3 is 12 amino acids long. The DNA for the CDR3 is TGTGCCAGCAGCCTTAGAGTAAGCGAGCAGTACTTC. The encoded protein is CASSLRVSEQYF.

The gene calls are TRBV20-1 and TRBJ2-1, with a weak D call TRBD1 (6 bases). V lost 5 bases and J lost 4, with 15 bases in between. Looked up from germline, CDR1 is DFQATT and CDR2 is SNEGSKA (reference sequence). This CDR3 is 14 amino acids long. The CDR3 spells CSAEQGRPYNEQFF. The CDR3 region has the DNA TGCAGTGCTGAACAGGGACGGCCTTACAATGAGCAGTTCTTC.

The chain has TRBV14 and TRBJ2-1; D unresolved. Germline V gene lookup returns CDR1 SGHDN and CDR2 FVKESK. The V gene lost 4 bases and the J gene lost 4 bases, with 14 bases spanning the gap. The CDR3 has 15 amino acids. The CDR3 DNA reads TGTGCCAGCAGCCCGTTGACCTCGATGTACAATGAGCAGTTCTTC. Protein: CASSPLTSMYNEQFF.

The chain employs TRBV9 and TRBJ1-5, with D perhaps TRBD1 (5 bases). This CDR3 comprises 13 residues. Germline V lookup: CDR1 SGDLS, CDR2 YYNGEE. Trimming left V 4 bases short and J 5 bases short, with 10 bases between. The CDR3 DNA follows: TGTGCCAGCAGCCCCGAAGGGGATCAGCCCCAGCATTTT. Residues: CASSPEGDQPQHF.